The 18 T cell receptor beta chains below come from one sample, sequenced in a study of T-cell memory formation after mild COVID-19. TCRdb ran MiXCR on the 5' RACE reads and lists one entry per CDR3 protein. The sample shows fewer than 140,000 distinct CDR3 sequences, about an eighth of them seen only once. What was sequenced was PBMCs or a T cell subset sorted from them (not recorded which). The receptors come from an adult woman who had mild COVID-19 (a few samples of this study predate the infection). Cell type and time point are not known.

The table lists this clonotype with many counts. This chain links TRBV6-4 with TRBJ2-1; 7 bases are a match to TRBD1. V dropped 0 bases and J dropped 6; count of bases not matched to a gene: 8. The CDR3 loop spans 16 amino acids. The V gene's germline CDR1 is MRHNA and CDR2 SNTAGT. The CDR3 nucleotides are TGTGCCAGCAGTGACTCGTCTACAGGGGTTGCCAATGAGCAGTTCTTC. It translates to CASSDSSTGVANEQFF.

The V gene is TRBV7-9, the J gene TRBJ1-2, with a possible D match to TRBD1 (6 bases). The CDR3 has 15 residues. The ends were cut back, 5 bases at V and 4 bases at J, with 17 bases in the middle. Germline-derived CDR1 and CDR2 are SEHNR and FQNEAQ (reference sequence). The CDR3 DNA follows: TGTGCCAGCAGCCACGTCCACCCAGGGGTCTATGGCTACACCTTC. Its translation is CASSHVHPGVYGYTF.

This clonotype was counted ten times or more. V is TRBV7-9 and J is TRBJ2-1; 7 bases map to TRBD2. CDR3 length: 14 amino acids. Germline values: CDR1 SEHNR, CDR2 FQNEAQ (reference sequence). The J segment lost 8 bases and the V segment lost 1 base, leaving 5 bases of the junction unmatched. The CDR3 is CASSLGDYPDEQFF. CDR3 coding DNA: TGTGCCAGCAGCTTAGGGGACTACCCCGATGAGCAGTTCTTC.

This clonotype was counted a few times. The V call is TRBV11-2, the J call TRBJ1-2; weak D call: TRBD1 (6 bases). Trimming took off 5 bases at V and 4 bases at J, with 14 bases between the two ends. From germline, CDR1 is SGHAT and CDR2 FQNNGV. The CDR3 spans 14 residues. CDR3 sequence (DNA): TGTGCCAGCAGCCTTGGACAGAGTCCCTATGGCTACACCTTC. Its translation: CASSLGQSPYGYTF.

This clonotype has only a few counts. CDR3 nucleotide sequence: TGTGCCACCGGGGGGACCGGGGAGCTGTTTTTT. This sequence encodes CATGGTGELFF. The rearrangement joins TRBV15 to TRBJ2-2; D possibly corresponds to TRBD2 (6 bases). Germline V CDR1 and CDR2: LNHNV, YYDKDF (reference sequence). The CDR3 sequence is 11 residues long. Trimming removed 8 bases at V and 5 bases at J, with 6 bases between.

This clonotype was seen only a few times. The chain has TRBV5-1 and TRBJ2-7; D possibly corresponds to TRBD2 (6 bases). The CDR3 runs to 15 residues. CDR1 is SGHRS and CDR2 is YFSETQ in the germline V gene. Trimming took off 0 bases at V and 3 bases at J, with 13 bases between the two ends. CDR3 nucleotides: TGCGCCAGCAGCTTGGTTGGAGGGCTAAACTACGAGCAGTACTTC. This encodes CASSLVGGLNYEQYF.

This clonotype turned up a few times. The rearrangement links TRBV12-3 or TRBV12-4 to TRBJ2-3; D could derive from TRBD1 or TRBD2 (5 bases each). With 6 bases removed from V and 6 bases from J, the gap between germline ends came to 10 bases. The CDR3 is made up of 12 amino acids. The CDR3 loop is CASRIGEDTQYF. The CDR3 DNA reads as TGTGCCAGCAGAATAGGGGAGGATACGCAGTATTTT.

The chain uses TRBV5-6 and TRBJ2-7, with 9 bases fitting TRBD1. CDR1 is SGHDT and CDR2 is YYEEEE in the germline V gene. There are 15 residues in the CDR3. Trimming cost V 4 bases and J 2 bases; bases outside gene matches: 7. The CDR3: CASSPPGTGPYEQYF. CDR3 DNA sequence: TGTGCCAGCAGCCCACCCGGGACAGGGCCCTACGAGCAGTACTTC.

J is TRBJ2-7 and V is TRBV11-2, with 7 bases fitting TRBD1. Germline CDR1 is SGHAT and CDR2 is FQNNGV. J was trimmed by 5 bases and V by 3 bases; bases with no gene match: 4. The CDR3 has 13 amino acids. The CDR3 protein is CASSLTGTHEQYF. Here the CDR3 DNA reads TGTGCCAGCAGCTTGACAGGGACCCACGAGCAGTACTTC.

The chain couples TRBV4-1 to TRBJ2-3; the match to TRBD2 covers 10 bases. The CDR3 runs 16 residues. Germline CDR1 reads MGHRA; CDR2 reads YSYEKL. V lost 1 base to trimming and J lost 5 bases; unmatched junction nucleotides: 6. CDR3 in amino acids: CASSQAERGGLDTQYF. The CDR3 region has the DNA TGCGCCAGCAGCCAAGCGGAGCGGGGGGGCTTAGATACGCAGTATTTT.

The CDR3 reads CASSQEKGRGTQYF. CDR3 nucleotide sequence: TGCGCCAGCAGCCAAGAAAAGGGGCGCGGGACCCAGTACTTC. The J gene is TRBJ2-5, the V gene TRBV4-1; D is possibly TRBD1 (5 bases). The germline gives CDR1 MGHRA, CDR2 YSYEKL. V was clipped by 0 bases and J by 7 bases, with 12 bases between them. The CDR3 totals 14 residues.

This clonotype was seen a few times. CDR3 sequence: CSVGGLADARGVVQYF. CDR3 coding DNA: TGCAGCGTCGGCGGGCTAGCGGATGCAAGAGGGGTGGTCCAGTACTTC. This rearrangement joins TRBV29-1 to TRBJ2-5, with 7 bases matching TRBD2. Trimming cost V 6 bases and J 10 bases; bases outside gene matches: 23. The V gene's germline CDR1 is SQVTM and CDR2 ANQGSEA. The CDR3 covers 16 residues.

This clonotype has a handful of counts. The chain carries TRBV5-1 and TRBJ2-2; no definite D call. The V gene's germline CDR1 is SGHRS and CDR2 YFSETQ. V was shortened by 5 bases and J by 1 base, with 15 bases between the two germline ends. The CDR3 loop spans 16 amino acids. CDR3 DNA sequence: TGCGCCAGCAGATCGGACCGAATAGAGAACACCGGGGAGCTGTTTTTT. This sequence encodes CASRSDRIENTGELFF. Combining the CDR3 with reference TRBV5-1 and TRBJ2-2 gives the whole variable domain KAGVTQTPRYLIKTRGQQVTLSCSPISGHRSVSWYQQTPGQGLQFLFEYFSETQRNKGNFPGRFSGRQFSNSRSEMNVSTLELGDSALYLCASRSDRIENTGELFFGEGSRLTVL.

This clonotype appeared a few times. The rearrangement uses TRBV7-6 and TRBJ2-5; D call uncertain. Germline V gives CDR1 SGHVS, CDR2 FNYEAQ. Trimming removed 1 base from V and 1 base from J, with 10 bases in between. CDR3 size: 15 residues. The CDR3 sequence: CASSLGAVGQETQYF. DNA of the CDR3: TGTGCCAGCAGCTTAGGCGCCGTGGGCCAAGAGACCCAGTACTTC.

The chain couples TRBV6-5 to TRBJ2-1, with 11 bases lining up with TRBD2. CDR3 length: 15 residues. CDR1 and CDR2 from the germline V gene are MNHEY and SVGAGI. V was pared by 6 bases and J by 7 bases, with 8 bases of the junction left unmatched. CDR3 sequence: CASSILAGARNEQFF. In DNA, the CDR3 is TGTGCCAGCAGCATACTAGCGGGAGCTAGAAATGAGCAGTTCTTC.

The table lists this clonotype with many counts. The chain combines TRBV7-3 with TRBJ2-3; D gene unclear. Germline loops: CDR1 SGHTA, CDR2 FQGTGA. The V end was cut by 1 base, the J end by 0 bases, with 11 bases between. The CDR3 is 16 amino acids. For the CDR3, the DNA is TGTGCCAGCAGCTTAATGAGTTACTCTAGCACAGATACGCAGTATTTT. It codes for CASSLMSYSSTDTQYF.

The table lists this clonotype with a few counts. The rearrangement joins TRBV6-1 to TRBJ1-1; 8 bases fit TRBD1. Germline V gene lookup returns CDR1 MNHNS and CDR2 SASEGT. The CDR3 sequence is 16 residues long. Losses at the gene ends were 6 bases for V and 2 bases for J; bases not matched to a gene: 11. The CDR3 sequence is CASRERPGQANTEAFF. CDR3 DNA sequence: TGTGCCAGCAGGGAGAGACCGGGACAGGCAAACACTGAAGCTTTCTTT.

This clonotype was detected only a few times. The CDR3 DNA follows: TGTGCCAGCAGTGAAGGGAGGACAGGGGGCCCTGGGGCCAACGTCCTGACTTTC. The encoded protein is CASSEGRTGGPGANVLTF. V is TRBV2 and J is TRBJ2-6, with 11 bases that match TRBD1. V gave up 1 base and J gave up 2 bases; unmatched junction bases: 4. Germline assignment: CDR1 SNHLY and CDR2 FYNNEI. The CDR3 runs to 18 residues.